A single sample gave rise to the 22 T cell receptor beta chains below, sequenced in a study of blood T cell repertoires in COVID-19. The repertoire was sequenced with immunoSEQ multiplex PCR; TCRdb's copy has only in-frame clones and lacks some. In the table there are approximately 210,000 clones, roughly nine tenths of which are singletons. Material for sequencing was PBMCs or T cells enriched from blood (not recorded which). All receptors derive from a woman in her twenties or thirties who had recovered from COVID-19.

The CDR3 loop reads CASSPRTAKSYGYTF. The DNA of the CDR3 is TGTGCCAGCAGCCCCAGGACAGCCAAGAGCTATGGCTACACCTTC. The J gene is TRBJ1-2, the V gene TRBV11-3, with TRBD1 as a possible D gene (6 bases). Trimming removed 5 bases from V and 4 bases from J, with 17 bases in between. The CDR3 extends over 15 amino acids. Germline assignment: CDR1 SGHNT and CDR2 YENEEA. The full variable domain, rest sourced from reference TRBV11-3 and TRBJ1-2, is EAGVVQSPRYKIIEKKQPVAFWCNPISGHNTLYWYLQNLGQGPELLIRYENEEAVDDSQLPKDRFSAERLKGVDSTLKIQPAELGDSAVYLCASSPRTAKSYGYTFGSGTRLTVV.

The chain has TRBV11-2 and TRBJ2-2, with 8 bases aligning to TRBD1. The CDR3 loop spans 17 amino acids. Germline assignment: CDR1 SGHAT and CDR2 FQNNGV. With 5 bases clipped from V and 5 bases from J, the junction kept 13 bases outside the gene matches. CDR3 region: CASSPLVMTGVTGELFF. CDR3 sequence (DNA): TGTGCCAGCAGCCCACTCGTAATGACAGGGGTGACCGGGGAGCTGTTTTTT.

The chain recombines TRBV15 with TRBJ1-1, with 8 bases aligning to TRBD1. Unmatched junction bases numbered 8, after V lost 4 bases and J lost 1 base. Germline loops: CDR1 LNHNV, CDR2 YYDKDF (reference sequence). This CDR3 has 16 amino acids. CDR3 DNA: TGTGCCACCAGCAAGGGGACAGGAGGGGGGAACACTGAAGCTTTCTTT. Translation: CATSKGTGGGNTEAFF.

The chain employs TRBV28 and TRBJ1-1; tentative D call: TRBD1 (5 bases). Trimming took off 5 bases at V and 5 bases at J, with 15 bases between the two ends. There are 14 residues in the CDR3. Looked up from germline, CDR1 is MDHEN and CDR2 is SYDVKM. The DNA for the CDR3 is TGTGCCAGCAGTCCAGGCGGGGGAGGAACTGAAGCTTTCTTT. Amino acid sequence: CASSPGGGGTEAFF.

This clone appeared a few times. The J gene is TRBJ2-5, the V gene TRBV7-9; D is uncertain. The CDR3 is made up of 12 amino acids. Germline CDR1 is SEHNR and CDR2 is FQNEAQ (reference sequence). Trimming cost V 5 bases and J 4 bases, with 8 bases left between them. The CDR3 DNA reads TGTGCCAGCAGCAAAATCGGAGAGACCCAGTACTTC. This gives the protein CASSKIGETQYF. Full variable domain (outside the CDR3, taken from reference TRBV7-9 and TRBJ2-5): DTGVSQNPRHKITKRGQNVTFRCDPISEHNRLYWYRQTLGQGPEFLTYFQNEAQLEKSRLLSDRFSAERPKGSFSTLEIQRTEQGDSAMYLCASSKIGETQYFGPGTRLLVL.

As concerns this clone: The junction shows a germline mismatch at one end, possibly a read error. The rearrangement links TRBV27 to TRBJ1-2, with D unresolved. Germline loops: CDR1 MNHEY, CDR2 SMNVEV (reference sequence). The CDR3 extends over 14 amino acids. CDR3 amino acids: CASSLSRRSHGYTF. The CDR3 DNA follows: TGTGCCAGCAGCTTATCAAGGAGGTCCCATGGCTACACCTTC.

J is TRBJ1-1 and V is TRBV5-1; D remains unclear. From germline, CDR1 is SGHRS and CDR2 YFSETQ. CDR3 size: 14 residues. With 4 bases removed from V and 1 base from J, the gap between germline ends came to 11 bases. For the CDR3, the DNA is TGCGCCAGCAGCCCCGGAGCGCAGAACACTGAAGCTTTCTTT. It codes for CASSPGAQNTEAFF.

The rearrangement links TRBV2 to TRBJ2-6; 12 bases agree with TRBD1. V lost 8 bases and J lost 3; bases outside the gene matches: 2. The germline gives CDR1 SNHLY, CDR2 FYNNEI. The CDR3 is 15 residues long. The CDR3 loop is CASRDRGLGANVLTF. In DNA, the CDR3 is TGTGCCAGCCGGGACAGGGGGCTTGGGGCCAACGTCCTGACTTTC. Based on the CDR3 plus reference TRBV2 and TRBJ2-6, the full variable domain is EPEVTQTPSHQVTQMGQEVILRCVPISNHLYFYWYRQILGQKVEFLVSFYNNEISEKSEIFDDQFSVERPDGSNFTLKIRSTKLEDSAMYFCASRDRGLGANVLTFGAGSRLTVL.

This rearrangement joins TRBV7-6 to TRBJ1-4; D not resolved. This CDR3 has 15 amino acids. The germline V and J ends were trimmed by 4 bases and 5 bases, with 14 bases remaining between them. Germline V gene lookup returns CDR1 SGHVS and CDR2 FNYEAQ. In nucleotides, the CDR3 is TGTGCCAGCAGCTCCGAGGGAAGGTGGAATGAAAAACTGTTTTTT. It encodes CASSSEGRWNEKLFF.

The V call is TRBV5-6, the J call TRBJ1-2; 7 bases are shared with TRBD1. V lost 1 base and J lost 4; bases outside the gene matches: 4. From germline, CDR1 is SGHDT and CDR2 YYEEEE. This CDR3 region has 14 residues. CDR3 in amino acids: CASSLPGQFYGYTF. In DNA, the CDR3 is TGTGCCAGCAGCTTGCCGGGACAGTTCTATGGCTACACCTTC.

The chain has TRBV4-3 and TRBJ2-2; D is possibly TRBD1 (6 bases). With 6 bases removed from V and 5 bases from J, the gap between germline ends came to 22 bases. CDR3 length: 17 residues. CDR1 and CDR2 (germline): LGHNA, YSLEER. The CDR3: CASSSTFGTRRTGELFF. CDR3 nucleotides: TGCGCCAGCAGTTCTACTTTCGGGACACGAAGAACCGGGGAGCTGTTTTTT.

The chain links TRBV11-2 to TRBJ2-5; D unresolved. This CDR3 contains 15 residues. The germline gives CDR1 SGHAT, CDR2 FQNNGV. Trimming shortened V by 0 bases and J by 2 bases, and 10 bases separated the two germline ends. CDR3 sequence reads: CASSLDRSSQETQYF. For the CDR3, the DNA is TGTGCCAGCAGCTTAGATCGGTCATCACAAGAGACCCAGTACTTC. The full variable domain, with the rest looked up from reference TRBV11-2 and TRBJ2-5, is EAGVAQSPRYKIIEKRQSVAFWCNPISGHATLYWYQQILGQGPKLLIQFQNNGVVDDSQLPKDRFSAERLKGVDSTLKIQPAKLEDSAVYLCASSLDRSSQETQYFGPGTRLLVL.

The chain has TRBV7-9 and TRBJ1-3; D unresolved. The CDR3 is 16 residues long. V was cut by 1 base and J by 3 bases, with 13 bases left in between. CDR1 and CDR2 (germline): SEHNR, FQNEAQ (reference sequence). CDR3 loop: CASSLVGGPSGNTIYF. CDR3 DNA sequence: TGTGCCAGCAGCTTAGTTGGAGGGCCGAGTGGAAACACCATATATTTT.

V and J are TRBV5-1 and TRBJ2-5, with 8 positions matching TRBD1. Looked up from germline, CDR1 is SGHRS and CDR2 is YFSETQ. There are 16 residues in the CDR3. With 4 bases clipped from V and 4 bases from J, the junction kept 12 bases outside the gene matches. This CDR3 reads CASSPGDRGLGETQYF. The CDR3 DNA sequence: TGCGCCAGCAGCCCGGGCGACAGGGGACTTGGAGAGACCCAGTACTTC.

The gene calls are TRBV27 and TRBJ1-1; the match to TRBD1 covers 8 bases. This CDR3 region has 14 residues. CDR1 and CDR2 from the germline V gene are MNHEY and SMNVEV (reference sequence). V lost 6 bases and J lost 4; bases outside the gene matches: 7. This chain's CDR3 is CASRPGGAGTEAFF. The CDR3 region has the DNA TGTGCCAGCAGGCCAGGGGGCGCGGGCACTGAAGCTTTCTTT.

V and J are TRBV5-5 and TRBJ1-5; the D gene is possibly TRBD1 (5 bases). This CDR3 spans 15 amino acids. Deletions cut 0 bases from V and 3 bases from J, with 10 bases between. Germline CDR1 and CDR2: SGHKS and YYEKEE (reference sequence). CDR3 nucleotides: TGTGCCAGCAGCTTGGATCCCAGGGTCAATCAGCCCCAGCATTTT. Amino acid sequence: CASSLDPRVNQPQHF.

The J gene is TRBJ2-5, the V gene TRBV25-1; the match to TRBD2 covers 7 bases. CDR1 and CDR2 from the germline V gene are MGHDK and SYGVNS. There are 13 residues in the CDR3. Trimming removed 6 bases from V and 5 bases from J; junction bases left unmatched: 6. The CDR3 loop reads CASSGAGLETQYF. CDR3 nucleotide sequence: TGTGCCAGCAGCGGAGCGGGGTTGGAGACCCAGTACTTC. The entire variable domain, with the rest obtained from reference TRBV25-1 and TRBJ2-5, is as follows: EADIYQTPRYLVIGTGKKITLECSQTMGHDKMYWYQQDPGMELHLIHYSYGVNSTEKGDLSSESTVSRIRTEHFPLTLESARPSHTSQYLCASSGAGLETQYFGPGTRLLVL.

The CDR3 sequence: CASTSGGGYGYTF. The CDR3 DNA sequence: TGTGCCAGCACCTCGGGGGGCGGCTATGGCTACACCTTC. V is TRBV12-3 or TRBV12-4 and J is TRBJ1-2, with a weak D call TRBD1 (6 bases). The CDR3 has 13 amino acids. Trimming removed 7 bases at V and 4 bases at J, with 13 bases between.

This clone came up once. The chain employs TRBV5-6 and TRBJ2-7; 11 bases are shared with TRBD2. This CDR3 has 17 amino acids. V lost 0 bases, J lost 2 bases, and 7 bases stayed unmatched. Germline V lookup: CDR1 SGHDT, CDR2 YYEEEE. CDR3 region: CASSLVASGRTTYEQYF. CDR3 sequence (DNA): TGTGCCAGCAGCTTGGTGGCTAGCGGGAGGACGACCTACGAGCAGTACTTC.

The V gene is TRBV14, the J gene TRBJ1-1; 10 nucleotides match TRBD1. Trimming took 4 bases from V and 11 from J; bases not matched to a gene: 10. The V gene's germline CDR1 is SGHDN and CDR2 FVKESK. The CDR3 is made up of 14 amino acids. The CDR3 loop is CASSRKTGQGRAFF. DNA for the CDR3: TGTGCCAGCAGCCGAAAGACGGGACAGGGGCGTGCTTTCTTT.

J is TRBJ1-2 and V is TRBV3-1 (or the pseudogene TRBV3-2); TRBD1 is a possible D gene (5 bases). Germline V lookup: CDR1 LGHDT, CDR2 YNNKEL (reference sequence). The CDR3 is 13 amino acids. V lost 2 bases and J 4 bases, leaving 8 bases between the germline ends. The CDR3 here is CASSQRGGYGYTF. For the CDR3, the DNA is TGTGCCAGCAGCCAAAGGGGCGGCTATGGCTACACCTTC.

The V gene is TRBV4-3, the J gene TRBJ2-2; 9 bases map to TRBD1. V dropped 4 bases and J dropped 4; count of bases not matched to a gene: 4. Germline-derived CDR1 and CDR2 are LGHNA and YSLEER. The CDR3 sequence is 15 residues long. DNA for the CDR3: TGCGCCAGCAGCCCGGGACAGGGCACCACCGGGGAGCTGTTTTTT. This codes for CASSPGQGTTGELFF.